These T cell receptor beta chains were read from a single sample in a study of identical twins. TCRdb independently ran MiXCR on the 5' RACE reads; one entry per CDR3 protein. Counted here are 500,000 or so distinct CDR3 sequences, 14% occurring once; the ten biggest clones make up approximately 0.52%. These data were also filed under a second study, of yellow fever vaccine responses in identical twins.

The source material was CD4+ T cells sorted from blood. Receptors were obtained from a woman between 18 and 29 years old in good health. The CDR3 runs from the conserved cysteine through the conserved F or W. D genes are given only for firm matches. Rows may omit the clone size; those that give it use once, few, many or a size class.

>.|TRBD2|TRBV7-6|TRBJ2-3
TGTGCCAGCAGCCAAACGGGGGGACCTAGCACAGATACGCAGTATTTT
CASSQTGGPSTDTQYF
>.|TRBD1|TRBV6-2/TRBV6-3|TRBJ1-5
TGTGCCAGCACCCACAGGGGACGGGGCAATCAGCCCCAGCATTTT
CASTHRGRGNQPQHF
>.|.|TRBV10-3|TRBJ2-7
TGTGCCATCAGTGAGTATGCAGAAGCCCACGAGCAGTACTTC
CAISEYAEAHEQYF
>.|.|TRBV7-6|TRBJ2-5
TGTGCCAGCAGCTTAAACGAAGGGCCGACCCAGTACTTC
CASSLNEGPTQYF
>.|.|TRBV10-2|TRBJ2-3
TGCGCCAGCAGTGAGTCCGGCGGTCCGAGTTTTACGCAGTATTTT
CASSESGGPSFTQYF
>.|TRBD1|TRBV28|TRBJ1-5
TGTGCCAGCATAGGGGACAGGACTATGACAGCCCAGCATTTT
CASIGDRTMTAQHF
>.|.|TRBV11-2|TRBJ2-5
TGTGCCAGCAGCCCGGGAATTAAAGAGACCCAGTACTTC
CASSPGIKETQYF
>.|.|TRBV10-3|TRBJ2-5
TGTGCCATCAGTGAGGGAACAGCCAAGTTGGTGACCCAGTACTTC
CAISEGTAKLVTQYF
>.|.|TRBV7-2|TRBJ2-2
TGTGCCAGCAGCTTCCGGACAGTGAACACCGGGGAGCTGTTTTTT
CASSFRTVNTGELFF
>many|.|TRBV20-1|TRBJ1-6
TGCAGTGCTGGAGGGACCCATCCTTATAATTCACCCCTCCACTTT
CSAGGTHPYNSPLHF
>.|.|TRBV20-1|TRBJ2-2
TGCAGTGCTAGAGGTAGCGGAGGTTCGAACACCGGGGAGCTGTTTTTT
CSARGSGGSNTGELFF
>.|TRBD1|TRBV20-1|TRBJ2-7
TGCAGTGCTACTGGGACAGGGGGCGTATACGAGCAGTACTTC
CSATGTGGVYEQYF
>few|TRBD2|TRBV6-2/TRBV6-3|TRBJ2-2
TGTGCCAGCAGTTCCGGGGGGGCCTACACCGGGGAGCTGTTTTTT
CASSSGGAYTGELFF
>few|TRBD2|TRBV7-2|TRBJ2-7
TGTGCCAGCAGCTTAGTGGCGGGAGATACCTTCGAGCAGTACTTC
CASSLVAGDTFEQYF
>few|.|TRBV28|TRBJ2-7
TGTGCCAGCAGTTCCGGACCGCTCTACGAGCAGTACTTC
CASSSGPLYEQYF
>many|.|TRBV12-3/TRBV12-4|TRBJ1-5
TGTGCCAGCAGTTTCGACCAAGGGAGGCATCAGCCCCAGCATTTT
CASSFDQGRHQPQHF
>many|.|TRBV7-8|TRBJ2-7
TGTGCCAGCAGCGCATCCAGGAACCCGAACTACGAGCAGTACTTC
CASSASRNPNYEQYF
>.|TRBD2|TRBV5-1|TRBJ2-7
TGCGCCAGCAGCTTGGTTCCTAGCGGAGTTTACGAGCAGTACTTC
CASSLVPSGVYEQYF
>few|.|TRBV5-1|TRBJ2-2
TGCGCCAGCAGCACCCTGACAGGGAACACCGGGGAGCTGTTTTTT
CASSTLTGNTGELFF
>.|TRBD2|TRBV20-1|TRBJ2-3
TGCAGTGCTAGTAGCGCGGGAGGCCCAGATACGCAGTATTTT
CSASSAGGPDTQYF
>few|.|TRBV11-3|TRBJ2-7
TGTGCCAGCAGCTTTTTATGGCAGTTCCTCTACGAGCAGTACTTC
CASSFLWQFLYEQYF
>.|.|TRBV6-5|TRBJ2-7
TGTGCCAGCAGTTACCCCAAATTTGGGGACTCCTACGAGCAGTACTTC
CASSYPKFGDSYEQYF
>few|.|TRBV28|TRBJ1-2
TGTGCCAGCACCCAGGGAGTAGACTATGGCTACACCTTC
CASTQGVDYGYTF
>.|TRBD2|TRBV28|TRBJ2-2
TGTGCCAGCAGTTTATCGGGGGGATCGGGGACCGGGGAGCTGTTTTTT
CASSLSGGSGTGELFF
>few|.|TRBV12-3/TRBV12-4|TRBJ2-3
TGTGCCAGCAGTTGGGACGCAGGTTTAGATACGCAGTATTTT
CASSWDAGLDTQYF
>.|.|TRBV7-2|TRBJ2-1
TGTGCCAGCAGCCCTGACGTCGGCTACAATGAGCAGTTCTTC
CASSPDVGYNEQFF
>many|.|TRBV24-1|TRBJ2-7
TGTGCCACCAGTGATTTGAACGAGCAGTACTTC
CATSDLNEQYF
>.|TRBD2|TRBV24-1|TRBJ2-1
TGTGCCACCAGTGATCCGGGACTAGCGGGGGCCCCCTACAATGAGCAGTTCTTC
CATSDPGLAGAPYNEQFF
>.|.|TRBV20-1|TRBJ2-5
TGCAGTGCTAGAGTGGGGACAGAGACCCAGTACTTC
CSARVGTETQYF
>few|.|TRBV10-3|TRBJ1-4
TGTGCCATCAGTGAGTCCCAGGTGCCGGGTGAAAAACTGTTTTTT
CAISESQVPGEKLFF
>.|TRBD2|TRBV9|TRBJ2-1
TGTGCCAGCAGCGTAGCGGGGGGGAACCTCGACAATGAGCAGTTCTTC
CASSVAGGNLDNEQFF
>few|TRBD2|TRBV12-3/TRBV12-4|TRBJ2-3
TGTGCCAGCTGTGGACTAGCGGTGTGTACGCAGTATTTT
CASCGLAVCTQYF
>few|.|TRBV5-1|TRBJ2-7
TGCGCCAGCAGCTTGGGTGTTCGATCCTACGAGCAGTACTTC
CASSLGVRSYEQYF
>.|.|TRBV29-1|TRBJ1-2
TGCAGCGTTGAAGGGGTTCGGGACTATGGCTACACCTTC
CSVEGVRDYGYTF
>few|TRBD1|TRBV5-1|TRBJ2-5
TGCGCCAGCAGCTGGATGGACAGGGACGAAGAGACCCAGTACTTC
CASSWMDRDEETQYF
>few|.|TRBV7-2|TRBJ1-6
TGTGCCAGCAGGTGGACCTCCGCCAATTCACCCCTCCACTTT
CASRWTSANSPLHF
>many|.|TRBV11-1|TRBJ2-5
TGTGCCAGCAGCTTAGAGAGGAACGCAAACAGGGCTAGTCGGCAAGAGACCCAGTACTTC
CASSLERNANRASRQETQYF
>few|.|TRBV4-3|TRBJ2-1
TGCGCCAGCAGCCAAGCGGCGGGCTTCCCCTACAATGAGCAGTTCTTC
CASSQAAGFPYNEQFF
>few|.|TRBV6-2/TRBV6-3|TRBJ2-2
TGTGCCAGCAGTGATGACGACACCGGGGAGCTGTTTTTT
CASSDDDTGELFF
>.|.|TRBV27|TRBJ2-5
TGTGCCAGCAGTCCAACAGGGTTGAAGACCCAGTACTTC
CASSPTGLKTQYF
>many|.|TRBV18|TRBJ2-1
TGTGCCAGCTCACCACCGAGCTACAATGAGCAGTTCTTC
CASSPPSYNEQFF
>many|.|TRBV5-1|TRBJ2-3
TGCGCCAGCAGCTTGGATAGGGGGGACACAGATACGCAGTATTTT
CASSLDRGDTDTQYF
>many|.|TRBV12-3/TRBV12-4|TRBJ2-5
TGTGCCAGCTTTATGGCTAGCCAAGAGACCCAGTACTTC
CASFMASQETQYF
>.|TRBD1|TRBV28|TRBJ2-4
TGTGCCAGCACCTCTGGGGGACAGGGTGTGAACATTCAGTACTTC
CASTSGGQGVNIQYF
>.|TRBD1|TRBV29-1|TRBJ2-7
TGCAGCGTTGTAATACAGGGGCACCAAAGCGAGCAGTACTTC
CSVVIQGHQSEQYF
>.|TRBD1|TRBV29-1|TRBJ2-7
TGCAGCGTTGGGGGCGGGACAGGGCAGAGAGGCGAGCAGTACTTC
CSVGGGTGQRGEQYF
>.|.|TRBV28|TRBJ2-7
TGTGCCAGCAGTTTCGGGAAAACCTACGAGCAGTACTTC
CASSFGKTYEQYF
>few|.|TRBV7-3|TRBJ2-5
TGTGCCAGCAGGAGAGCCCCAACGGAGCAAGAGACCCAGTACTTC
CASRRAPTEQETQYF
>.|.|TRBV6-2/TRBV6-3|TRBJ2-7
TGTGCCAGCAGTTACCCCCAAGCGCACGAGCAGTACTTC
CASSYPQAHEQYF